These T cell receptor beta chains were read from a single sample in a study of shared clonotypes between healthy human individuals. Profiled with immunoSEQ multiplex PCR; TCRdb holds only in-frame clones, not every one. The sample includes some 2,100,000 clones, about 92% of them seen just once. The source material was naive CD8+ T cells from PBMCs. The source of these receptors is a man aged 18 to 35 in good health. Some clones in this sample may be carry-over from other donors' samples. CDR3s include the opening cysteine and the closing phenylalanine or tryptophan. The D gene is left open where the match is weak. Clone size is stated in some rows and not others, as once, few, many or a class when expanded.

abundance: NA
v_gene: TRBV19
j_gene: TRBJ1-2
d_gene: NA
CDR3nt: TGTGCCAGTAGTATATTAGCCGTCAACTATGGCTACACCTTC
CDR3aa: CASSILAVNYGYTF

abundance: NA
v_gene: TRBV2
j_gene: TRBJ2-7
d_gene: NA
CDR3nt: TGTGCCAGTGATAGCTTAGGGACCGAGAGCTCCTACGAGCAGTACTTC
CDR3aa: CASDSLGTESSYEQYF

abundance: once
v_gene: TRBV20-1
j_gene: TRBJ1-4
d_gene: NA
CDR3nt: TGCAGTGCTAGGGACGAGGAAAAACTGTTTTTT
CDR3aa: CSARDEEKLFF

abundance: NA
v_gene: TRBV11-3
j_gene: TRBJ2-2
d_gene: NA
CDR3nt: TGTGCCAGCAGCTTAGTCGGAGGGTCCGGGGAGCTGTTTTTT
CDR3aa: CASSLVGGSGELFF

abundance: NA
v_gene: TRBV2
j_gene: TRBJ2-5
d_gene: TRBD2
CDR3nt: TGTGCCAGCAGTGCCGTTGGCGGGAGGGGAGGCGAGACCCAGTACTTC
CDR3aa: CASSAVGGRGGETQYF

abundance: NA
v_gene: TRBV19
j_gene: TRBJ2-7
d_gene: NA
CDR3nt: TGTGCCAGTAGTATGGGGTGGTCCTACGAGCAGTACTTC
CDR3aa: CASSMGWSYEQYF

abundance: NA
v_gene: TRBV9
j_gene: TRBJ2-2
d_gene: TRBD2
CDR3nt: TGTGCCAGCAGCGCTCCTAGCGGGGTGAACACCGGGGAGCTGTTTTTT
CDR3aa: CASSAPSGVNTGELFF

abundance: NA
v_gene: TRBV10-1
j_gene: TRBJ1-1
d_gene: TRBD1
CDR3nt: TGCGCCAGGAAAACAGGGGTGGGCACTGAAGCTTTCTTT
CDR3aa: CARKTGVGTEAFF

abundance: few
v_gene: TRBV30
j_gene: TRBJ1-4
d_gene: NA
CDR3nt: TGTGCCTGGAGTGCCCCCAGAAGTGAACTGTTTTTT
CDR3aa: CAWSAPRSELFF

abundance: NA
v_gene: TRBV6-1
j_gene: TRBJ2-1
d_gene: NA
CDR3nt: TGTGCCAGCAGTGAACTCCACTTGCCGGGTTTTTATGAGCAGTTCTTC
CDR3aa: CASSELHLPGFYEQFF

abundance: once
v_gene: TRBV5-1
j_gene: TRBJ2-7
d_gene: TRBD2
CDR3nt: TGCGCCAGCAGCTACCCCCAGGCGGGAGGGCCCTACGAGCAGTACTTC
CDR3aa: CASSYPQAGGPYEQYF

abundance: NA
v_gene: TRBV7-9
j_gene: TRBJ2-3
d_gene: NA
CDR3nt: TGTGCCAGCAGCTCAGTGACTAGTCTACCCCTCACAGATACGCAGTATTTT
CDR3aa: CASSSVTSLPLTDTQYF

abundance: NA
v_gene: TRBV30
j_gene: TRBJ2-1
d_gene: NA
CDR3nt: TGTGCCTGGAGTGGCCTGCCCAATGAGCAGTTCTTC
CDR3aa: CAWSGLPNEQFF

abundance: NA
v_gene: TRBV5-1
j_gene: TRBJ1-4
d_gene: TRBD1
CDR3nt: TGCGCCAGCAGCGGAGGACAGGGTTCAGGTGAAAAACTGTTTTTT
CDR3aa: CASSGGQGSGEKLFF

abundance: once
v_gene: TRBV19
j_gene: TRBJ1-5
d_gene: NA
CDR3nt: TGTGCCAGTAGTGGGACATCGGGCAGCAATCAGCCCCAGCATTTT
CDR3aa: CASSGTSGSNQPQHF

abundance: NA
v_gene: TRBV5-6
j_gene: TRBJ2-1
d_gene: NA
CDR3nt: TGTGCCAGCAGCTTAGGGCCGAAGAATGAGCAGTTCTTC
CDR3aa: CASSLGPKNEQFF

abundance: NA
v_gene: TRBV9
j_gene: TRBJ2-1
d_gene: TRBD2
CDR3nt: TGTGCCAGCAGCGTAGCGGGGACTAGCGGGAGAGTAAATGAGCAGTTCTTC
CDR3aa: CASSVAGTSGRVNEQFF

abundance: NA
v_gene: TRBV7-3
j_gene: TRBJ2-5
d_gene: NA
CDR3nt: TGTGCCAGCAGCCCTACAGGGAGCTCAGGAGAGACCCAGTACTTC
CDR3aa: CASSPTGSSGETQYF

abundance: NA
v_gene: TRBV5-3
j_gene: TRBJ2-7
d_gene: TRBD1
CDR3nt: TGTGCCAGAAGCTCCCCGGGGACAGGGGTCGACTACGAGCAGTACTTC
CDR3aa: CARSSPGTGVDYEQYF

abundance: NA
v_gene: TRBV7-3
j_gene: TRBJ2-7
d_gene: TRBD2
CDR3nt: TGTGCCAGCAGCCCCCGGGGTACTAGCGGGAGGGACTACGAGCAGTACTTC
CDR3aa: CASSPRGTSGRDYEQYF

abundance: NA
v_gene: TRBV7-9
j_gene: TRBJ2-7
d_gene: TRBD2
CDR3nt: TGTGCCAGCAGCCGCGGGAGGTCCAACTCCTACGAGCAGTACTTC
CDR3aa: CASSRGRSNSYEQYF

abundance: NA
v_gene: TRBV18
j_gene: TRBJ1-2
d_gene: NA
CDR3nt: TGTGCCAGCTCCTCCGGGGCCACAATAACCTATGGCTACACCTTC
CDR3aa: CASSSGATITYGYTF

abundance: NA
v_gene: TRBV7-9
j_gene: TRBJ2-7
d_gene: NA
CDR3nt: TGTGCCAGCAGCTTAAGCCATAACGAGCAGTACTTC
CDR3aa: CASSLSHNEQYF

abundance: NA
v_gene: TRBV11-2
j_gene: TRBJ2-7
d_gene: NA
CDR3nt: TGTGCCAGCAGCTTAACTTCGAGCTCCTACGAGCAGTACTTC
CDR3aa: CASSLTSSSYEQYF

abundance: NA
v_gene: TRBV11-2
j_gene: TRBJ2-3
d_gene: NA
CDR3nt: TGTGCCAGCAGCTTAGCAGTAACAGATACGCAGTATTTT
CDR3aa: CASSLAVTDTQYF

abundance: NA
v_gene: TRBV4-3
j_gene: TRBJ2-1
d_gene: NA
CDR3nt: TGCGCCAGCAGCCAATCGCGGTCGTACAATGAGTGGCAGTTCTTC
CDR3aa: CASSQSRSYNEWQFF

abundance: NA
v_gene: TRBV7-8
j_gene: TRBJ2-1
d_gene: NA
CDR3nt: TGTGCCAGCAGCTTAGGAGGGGCCCACAATGAGCAGTTCTTC
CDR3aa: CASSLGGAHNEQFF

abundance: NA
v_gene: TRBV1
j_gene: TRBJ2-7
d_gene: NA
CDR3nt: TGCACCAGCAGCCACTTCAACGAAACCTCCTACGAGCAGTACTTC
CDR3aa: CTSSHFNETSYEQYF

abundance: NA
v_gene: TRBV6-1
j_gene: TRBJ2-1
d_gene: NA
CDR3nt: TGTGCCAGCAGTTGGCCTCCAACCCCGGGCAATGAGCAGTTCTTC
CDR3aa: CASSWPPTPGNEQFF

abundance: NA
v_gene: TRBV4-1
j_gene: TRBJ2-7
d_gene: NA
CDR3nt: TGCGCCAGCAGCCCCCTATCGGATTTTAGCTCCTACGAGCAGTACTTC
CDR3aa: CASSPLSDFSSYEQYF

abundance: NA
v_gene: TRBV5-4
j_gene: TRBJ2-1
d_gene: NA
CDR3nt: TGTGCCAGCAGCTTGGAGTGGATTAATGAGCAGTTCTTC
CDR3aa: CASSLEWINEQFF

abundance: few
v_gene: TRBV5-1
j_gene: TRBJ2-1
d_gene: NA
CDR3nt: TGCGCCAGCAGCTTGGGGCGGTATGAGCAGTTCTTC
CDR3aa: CASSLGRYEQFF

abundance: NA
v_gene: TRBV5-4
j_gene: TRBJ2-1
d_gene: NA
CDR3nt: TGTGCCAGCAGCTTGGCCGGAGTATATGGCTACAATGAGCAGTTCTTC
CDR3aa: CASSLAGVYGYNEQFF

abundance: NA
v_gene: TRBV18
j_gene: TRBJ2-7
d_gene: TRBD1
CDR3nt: TGTGCCAGCTCTCCTGACAGGGGTCTCTCCTACGAGCAGTACTTC
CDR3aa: CASSPDRGLSYEQYF

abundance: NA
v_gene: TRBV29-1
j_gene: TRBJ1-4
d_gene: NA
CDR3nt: TGCAGCGTTGAAATAGTGGGGGCCAATGAAAAACTGTTTTTT
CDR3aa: CSVEIVGANEKLFF

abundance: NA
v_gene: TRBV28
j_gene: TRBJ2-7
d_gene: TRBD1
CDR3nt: TGTGCCAGCAGTTTTGGTGACAGGGACTACGAGCAGTACTTC
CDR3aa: CASSFGDRDYEQYF

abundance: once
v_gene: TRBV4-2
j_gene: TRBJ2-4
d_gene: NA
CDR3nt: TGTGCCAGCAGCCAAGTCCCCAGCGGTAAAAACATTCAGTACTTC
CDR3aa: CASSQVPSGKNIQYF

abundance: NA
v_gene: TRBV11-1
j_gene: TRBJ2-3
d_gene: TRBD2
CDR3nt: TGTGCCAGCAGCTTAGAAGCCAGTTGGCGGGAGGGGCCAGATACGCAGTATTTT
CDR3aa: CASSLEASWREGPDTQYF

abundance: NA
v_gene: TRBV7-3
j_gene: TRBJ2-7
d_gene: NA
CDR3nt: TGTGCCAGCAGGCCAATCGGGACATCCTACGAGCAGTACTTC
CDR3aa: CASRPIGTSYEQYF

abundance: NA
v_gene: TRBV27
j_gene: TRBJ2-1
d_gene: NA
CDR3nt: TGTGCCAGCAGTTTGGGCGGGTTTTACAATGAGCAGTTCTTC
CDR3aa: CASSLGGFYNEQFF

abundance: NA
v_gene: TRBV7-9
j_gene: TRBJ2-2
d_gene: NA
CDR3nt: TGTGCCAGCAGCTCAAACCGGGGCCCGCGCGGGAACACCGGGGAGCTGTTTTTT
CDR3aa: CASSSNRGPRGNTGELFF

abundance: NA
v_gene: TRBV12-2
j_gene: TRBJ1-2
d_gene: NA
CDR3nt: TGTGCAAGTCGCTCCCTGGACCGAGGGAACTATGGCTACACCTTC
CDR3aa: CASRSLDRGNYGYTF

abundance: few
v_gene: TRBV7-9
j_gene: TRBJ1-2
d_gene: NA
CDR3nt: TGTGCCAGCAGCTCCGACAGCTATGGCTACACCTTC
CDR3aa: CASSSDSYGYTF

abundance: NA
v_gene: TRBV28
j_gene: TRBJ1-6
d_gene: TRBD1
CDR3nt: TGTGCCAGCAGTTGGGACAGGGATAATTCACCCCTCCACTTT
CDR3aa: CASSWDRDNSPLHF

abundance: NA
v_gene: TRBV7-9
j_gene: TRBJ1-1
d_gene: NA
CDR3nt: TGTGCCAGCAGCTTAGCCCGCAGGAACACTGAAGCTTTCTTT
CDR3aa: CASSLARRNTEAFF

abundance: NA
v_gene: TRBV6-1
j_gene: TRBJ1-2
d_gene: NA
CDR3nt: TGTGCCAGCAGTGAAGAAGTGACGTTAGCTAACTATGGCTACACCTTC
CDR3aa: CASSEEVTLANYGYTF

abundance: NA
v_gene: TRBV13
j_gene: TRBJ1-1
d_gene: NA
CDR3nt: TGTGCCAGCAGCTTGGAATCCATGAACACTGAAGCTTTCTTT
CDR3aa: CASSLESMNTEAFF

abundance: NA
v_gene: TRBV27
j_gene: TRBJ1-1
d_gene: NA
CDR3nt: TGTGCCAGCAGTTTTGTTGGCTCGAACACTGAAGCTTTCTTT
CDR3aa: CASSFVGSNTEAFF

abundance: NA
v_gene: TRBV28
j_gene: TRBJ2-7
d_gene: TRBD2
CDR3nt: TGTGCCACCGGGACTAGCGGTACCTACGAGCAGTACTTC
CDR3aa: CATGTSGTYEQYF

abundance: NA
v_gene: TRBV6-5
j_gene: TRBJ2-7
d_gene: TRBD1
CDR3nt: TGTGCCAGCAGTTTGCGGGGACAGGGTTTCTACGAGCAGTACTTC
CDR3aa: CASSLRGQGFYEQYF

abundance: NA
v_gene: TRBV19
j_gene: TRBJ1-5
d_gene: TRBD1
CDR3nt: TGTGCCAGTACCAACCGGGACAGGGCCAATCAGCCCCAGCATTTT
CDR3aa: CASTNRDRANQPQHF

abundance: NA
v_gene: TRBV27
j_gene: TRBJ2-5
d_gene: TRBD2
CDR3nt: TGTGCCAGCAGTGGTATAGCGGGGCGAGAAGAGACCCAGTACTTC
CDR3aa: CASSGIAGREETQYF